Detailed here is one TCR beta chain. Its specificity is unknown. The record originates from a study of T cells in Graves' hyperthyroidism and ophthalmopathy. Researchers amplified the TCR beta CDR3 regions from RNA transcripts. First-round RT-PCR of the TCR CDR3 relied on the HTBI primer set. TCRdb re-called the multiplex PCR reads through MiXCR, storing one row per CDR3 protein. The sample carries 450,000 to 650,000 distinct CDR3 sequences, approximately 17% recorded once. Study results and limitations: Ophthalmopathy, as predicted by the model, came a median roughly 6.3 months after the prediction.

This CDR3 comprises 17 residues. Looked up from germline, CDR1 is SQVTM and CDR2 is ANQGSEA. The junction had 4 bases not matched to a gene; V was cut back by 3 bases and J by 0 bases. Criteria for exclusion of patients were uncontrolled infection, other autoimmune disease, pregnancy or lactation. The sample was blood. The chain is built from TRBV29-1 and TRBJ2-3; 15 positions match TRBD2. The source is a woman aged 18-29 years with Graves' ophthalmopathy. This CDR3 reads CSVDGTSGGFSTDTQYF. CDR3 nucleotides: TGCAGCGTTGATGGGACTAGCGGGGGGTTTAGCACAGATACGCAGTATTTT.